The 7 T cell receptor beta chains presented below share a single source sample, sequenced in a study of blood T cells in healthy people across ages. A J-beta primer mix and a sample-barcoded 5' primer were used in a second PCR of roughly 6 to 12 cycles. MiXCR, applied by TCRdb to the 5' RACE reads, yields one record per CDR3 protein. Here the sample spans 1,500,000 or so distinct CDR3 sequences, 40% to 45% being singletons. Sequenced material: blood. The source is a woman between 18 and 30 years old in good health.

This clonotype has a handful of counts. The chain couples TRBV10-3 to TRBJ2-7; D tentatively reads TRBD1 or TRBD2 (5 bases each). The V end lost 0 bases, the J end lost 6 bases, and 12 bases lay between the germline ends. The CDR3 has 14 amino acids. Germline V lookup: CDR1 ENHRY, CDR2 SYGVKD. Written as DNA, the CDR3 is TGTGCCATCAGTGAGTCGAGTCAGGGAGTCGAGCAGTACTTC. Translation: CAISESSQGVEQYF.

The V gene is TRBV4-3, the J gene TRBJ2-3, with 7 bases matching TRBD2. The CDR3 is 18 residues long. Trimming removed 0 bases from V and 5 bases from J; junction bases left unmatched: 14. The germline gives CDR1 LGHNA, CDR2 YSLEER. The CDR3 region is CASSQDTGVGLVVDTQYF. The DNA of the CDR3 is TGCGCCAGCAGCCAAGATACGGGTGTTGGACTAGTTGTAGATACGCAGTATTTT.

The V and J genes are TRBV7-2 and TRBJ2-5; maybe TRBD1 (6 bases). V lost 5 bases and J 5 bases, leaving 15 bases between the germline ends. CDR1 and CDR2 from the germline V gene are SGHTA and FQGNSA. This CDR3 is 14 amino acids long. CDR3 in DNA: TGTGCCAGCAGCCGTTACAGGGTTGTCGAGACCCAGTACTTC. It is translated as CASSRYRVVETQYF.

The chain joins TRBV20-1 to TRBJ2-1; TRBD1 matches at 7 bases. The DNA end is more similar to TRBJ2-7, so the J call may be wrong. This CDR3 spans 15 amino acids. In germline, CDR1 is DFQATT, CDR2 SNEGSKA (reference sequence). The CDR3 is CSASLGQVGYNEQYF. In nucleotides, the CDR3 is TGCAGTGCTAGTCTAGGACAGGTGGGCTACAATGAGCAGTACTTC.

The rearrangement joins TRBV9 to TRBJ1-1, with D tentatively TRBD1 (5 bases). The V gene lost 4 bases and the J gene lost 8 bases, with 18 bases spanning the gap. The germline V gene has CDR1 SGDLS and CDR2 YYNGEE. CDR3 length: 14 amino acids. The CDR3 reads CASSPRQRSYEAFF. CDR3 DNA sequence: TGTGCCAGCAGCCCCCGACAGCGTAGTTACGAAGCTTTCTTT. The full variable domain, with the rest looked up from reference TRBV9 and TRBJ1-1, is DSGVTQTPKHLITATGQRVTLRCSPRSGDLSVYWYQQSLDQGLQFLIQYYNGEERAKGNILERFSAQQFPDLHSELNLSSLELGDSALYFCASSPRQRSYEAFFGQGTRLTVV.

The chain uses TRBV29-1 and TRBJ2-1; perhaps TRBD1 as D (6 bases). The DNA end favors TRBJ2-7, so the J call may be wrong. Germline lookup yields CDR1 SQVTM and CDR2 ANQGSEA. CDR3 length: 19 amino acids. The CDR3 sequence: CSVEDWAGTNIVSYNEQYF. CDR3 coding DNA: TGCAGCGTTGAAGACTGGGCCGGGACAAATATCGTCTCCTACAATGAGCAGTACTTC.

The V call is TRBV6-1, the J call TRBJ1-2, with D perhaps TRBD1 (5 bases). The CDR3 is 12 residues long. Trimming pared 11 bases from V and 8 bases from J, leaving 18 bases between. CDR1 and CDR2 from the germline V gene are MNHNS and SASEGT. CDR3 nucleotides: TGTGCCTCTCGAAGAATAGGGGACGGCTACACCTTC. Encoded protein: CASRRIGDGYTF.